A selection of T cell receptor beta chains follows, all from one sample in a study of regulatory T cells in long-lasting Graves disease. TCRdb analysed the multiplex PCR reads with MiXCR anew, one entry per CDR3 protein. The sample lists about 460,000 distinct CDR3 sequences; around a fifth were seen once. Sequencing was performed on peripheral blood mononuclear cells (PBMCs), taken when the disease was refractory, from a patient treated with antithyroid drugs. These receptor sequences come from a female donor with Graves disease. CDR3s leave out the opening cysteine and the closing phenylalanine or tryptophan.

j_call,v_call,cdr3_aa
TRBJ1-1,TRBV19,ASGMWNGGDTEAF
TRBJ1-2,TRBV5-8,ASSLGRSSDT
TRBJ2-7,TRBV3-1,ASSRAGRYDGQY
TRBJ2-5,TRBV19,ASSMEVAQETQY
TRBJ1-1,TRBV6-2/TRBV6-3,AVEAGIRDSAF
TRBJ1-1,TRBV6-1,AISPRAGTQMNTEAF
TRBJ1-2,TRBV30,AWSPGEDYGYT
TRBJ2-7,TRBV29-1,SVVLGGNGEQY
TRBJ1-2,TRBV28,ASHSPNYGYT
TRBJ1-2,TRBV28,ASSPQTWTNYGYT
TRBJ1-1,TRBV7-2,ASSFRGGRTTEAF
TRBJ1-2,TRBV28,ASTPSGGLGYT
TRBJ1-4,TRBV28,ASSFWASNEKLF
TRBJ2-5,TRBV30,AWSSGQGETQY
TRBJ2-7,TRBV6-5,ASSYSAPYEQY
TRBJ1-6,TRBV6-2/TRBV6-3,ASSWGVNSPLH
TRBJ2-3,TRBV7-2,ASSPGQKTDTQY
TRBJ1-1,TRBV18,ASSPQLRRENTEAF
TRBJ1-5,TRBV15,ATSRELRLVSNQPQH
TRBJ2-5,TRBV19,ASRDRDRGQETQY
TRBJ1-2,TRBV30,AWRPGQAGGYT
TRBJ1-2,TRBV28,ASNLDRGYGYT
TRBJ1-2,TRBV5-6,ASSLYQGWNYGYT
TRBJ2-4,TRBV20-1,SAPGQGGNIQY
TRBJ2-3,TRBV27,ASSPGRIGPWDTQY
TRBJ2-5,TRBV12-5,ASGPLDRVQETQY
TRBJ2-7,TRBV18,ASSSGDGYEQY
TRBJ1-4,TRBV29-1,SVRRVQGEKLF
TRBJ1-1,TRBV25-1,ASSSGYNTEAF
TRBJ1-6,TRBV12-3/TRBV12-4,ASSFGLRQGVVGSPLH
TRBJ1-5,TRBV6-1,ASSPETGAQPQH
TRBJ1-1,TRBV7-9,ASSSSWDGRYNTEAF
TRBJ1-6,TRBV5-5,ASSSGGEGRWNSPLH
TRBJ1-1,TRBV19,ASQDWGTEAF
TRBJ2-1,TRBV19,ASSTVGLSGEQF
TRBJ2-7,TRBV6-2/TRBV6-3,ASRDPSETYEQY
TRBJ2-2,TRBV11-3,ASSSRAVQGLSGELF
TRBJ1-2,TRBV6-5,ASSSGTGFFFYT
TRBJ1-1,TRBV6-1,ASSPRSRAQGEAF
TRBJ2-7,TRBV6-2/TRBV6-3,ASTLVGNLVYEQY
TRBJ1-4,TRBV6-2/TRBV6-3,ASSYSGSANEKLF
TRBJ1-6,TRBV14,ASSPQGTYNSPLH
TRBJ1-1,TRBV30,AWVRIENTEAF